These 10 T cell receptor beta chains share one sample of origin, sequenced in a study of graft-versus-host responses after intestinal transplantation. Data came from immunoSEQ multiplex PCR; TCRdb stores just in-frame clones and leaves some out. The table has some 45,000 clones, over 85% seen once. The sample was PBMCs, taken around 330 days after intestinal transplant. The receptors derive from a human patient who received an intestinal transplant, so some T cells may come from the graft donor.

This chain uses TRBV30 with TRBJ2-7; D is possibly TRBD1 (5 bases). Germline V gene data show CDR1 as GTSNPN and CDR2 as SVGIG (reference sequence). This CDR3 contains 12 residues. The V gene lost 4 bases and the J gene lost 5 bases, with 12 bases spanning the gap. This CDR3 reads CAWIPREHEQYF. Written as DNA, the CDR3 is TGTGCCTGGATTCCCAGGGAACACGAGCAGTACTTC.

The chain combines TRBV5-1 with TRBJ2-5; TRBD2 matches 15 bases. The CDR3 is made up of 17 amino acids. The germline V gene encodes CDR1 SGHRS and CDR2 YFSETQ. With V trimmed by 4 bases and J by 2 bases, 6 bases remained unmatched. CDR3: CASSPGGTSGGQETQYF. CDR3 sequence (DNA): TGCGCCAGCAGCCCGGGTGGGACTAGCGGGGGGCAAGAGACCCAGTACTTC.

V gene TRBV7-6 combines with J gene TRBJ2-3; D not resolved. V was trimmed by 5 bases and J by 6 bases, leaving 9 bases between them. The CDR3 has 12 amino acids. Looked up from germline, CDR1 is SGHVS and CDR2 is FNYEAQ. CDR3 DNA sequence: TGTGCCAGCAGCCTCTCCGAGGATACGCAGTATTTT. Its translation: CASSLSEDTQYF.

V is TRBV18 and J is TRBJ2-7; the D gene could be TRBD1 or TRBD2 (6 bases each). Between the trimmed V and J ends, which lost 5 bases and 2 bases, there was a span of 10 bases. CDR3 length: 13 amino acids. The germline V gene encodes CDR1 KGHSH and CDR2 LQKENI. The CDR3 loop reads CASSAGHPYEQYF. The CDR3 nucleotides read TGTGCCAGCTCAGCGGGACATCCCTACGAGCAGTACTTC.

The CDR3 DNA reads as TGTGCCAGCAGTAGTGAGGGGGGCAATCAGCCCCAGCATTTT. It codes for CASSSEGGNQPQHF. The J gene is TRBJ1-5, the V gene TRBV6-1, with D perhaps matching TRBD1 (6 bases). CDR3 length: 14 amino acids. The germline V and J ends were trimmed by 5 bases and 2 bases, with 10 bases remaining between them. From germline, CDR1 is MNHNS and CDR2 SASEGT.

V gene TRBV7-9 combines with J gene TRBJ2-5; 11 bases are a match to TRBD2. Germline V gene data show CDR1 as SEHNR and CDR2 as FQNEAQ (reference sequence). The CDR3 totals 15 residues. The junction had 8 bases not matched to a gene; V was cut back by 4 bases and J by 7 bases. CDR3 region: CASSSLSGGAGTQYF. CDR3 nucleotides: TGTGCCAGCAGCTCGCTTAGCGGGGGGGCAGGGACCCAGTACTTC.

The chain uses TRBV7-9 and TRBJ2-3, with D possibly called TRBD1 or TRBD2 (5 bases each). CDR3 length: 16 amino acids. With 3 bases removed from V and 2 bases from J, the gap between germline ends came to 15 bases. Germline V gene lookup returns CDR1 SEHNR and CDR2 FQNEAQ (reference sequence). CDR3 amino acids: CASSFDPGRITDTQYF. Written as DNA, the CDR3 is TGTGCCAGCAGCTTTGATCCGGGACGGATCACAGATACGCAGTATTTT. The full variable domain, in which reference TRBV7-9 and TRBJ2-3 provide the parts outside the CDR3, is DTGVSQNPRHKITKRGQNVTFRCDPISEHNRLYWYRQTLGQGPEFLTYFQNEAQLEKSRLLSDRFSAERPKGSFSTLEIQRTEQGDSAMYLCASSFDPGRITDTQYFGPGTRLTVL.

V and J are TRBV5-1 and TRBJ2-7, with D possibly matching TRBD1 (6 bases). The germline V gene has CDR1 SGHRS and CDR2 YFSETQ. Deletions cut 0 bases from V and 4 bases from J, with 11 bases between. The CDR3 loop spans 14 amino acids. The CDR3 reads CASSLAGTSYEQYF. Written as DNA, the CDR3 is TGCGCCAGCAGCTTGGCCGGGACATCATACGAGCAGTACTTC.

CDR3 DNA: TGCGCCAGCAGGCCGGGACAGGGGAACACCGGGGAGCTGTTTTTT. As protein: CASRPGQGNTGELFF. V and J are TRBV5-1 and TRBJ2-2; 9 bases fit TRBD1. V was clipped by 5 bases and J by 1 base; unmatched bases: 3. From germline, CDR1 is SGHRS and CDR2 YFSETQ. The CDR3 length is 15 residues.

The V and J genes are TRBV7-3 and TRBJ2-2, with TRBD1 identical over 9 bases. Germline lookup yields CDR1 SGHTA and CDR2 FQGTGA. The CDR3 is 15 amino acids. V shed 4 bases, J shed 4 bases, and the junction held 4 bases outside the gene matches. This chain's CDR3 is CASSSGQGSTGELFF. CDR3 in DNA: TGTGCCAGCAGCTCGGGACAGGGAAGCACCGGGGAGCTGTTTTTT.